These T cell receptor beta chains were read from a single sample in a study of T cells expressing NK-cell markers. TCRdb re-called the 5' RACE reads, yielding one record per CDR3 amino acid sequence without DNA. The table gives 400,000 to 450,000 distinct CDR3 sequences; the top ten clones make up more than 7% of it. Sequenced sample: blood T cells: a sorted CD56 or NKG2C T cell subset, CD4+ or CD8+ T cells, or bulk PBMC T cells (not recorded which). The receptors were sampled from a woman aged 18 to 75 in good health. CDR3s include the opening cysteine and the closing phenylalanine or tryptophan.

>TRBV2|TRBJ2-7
CASSEAWDSAYEQYF
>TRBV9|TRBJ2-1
CASSVVGGLDNEQFF
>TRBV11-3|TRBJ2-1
CASSWGQGINEQFF
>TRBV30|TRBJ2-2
CACPRTGELFF
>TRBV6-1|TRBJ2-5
CASRARSYRAEETQYF
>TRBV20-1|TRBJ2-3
CSALNLQAGGAPHF
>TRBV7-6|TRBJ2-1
CASSLLAEDNEQFF
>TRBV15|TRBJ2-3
CATSRASGREGDTQYF
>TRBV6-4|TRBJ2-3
CASSAGAESTDTQYF
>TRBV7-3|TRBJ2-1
CASSSLAGGRAEQFF
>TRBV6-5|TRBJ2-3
CASRDTTDTQYF